Sequencing of this T cell receptor (beta chain) was carried out in a study of T cell responses to AZD1222 COVID-19 vaccine. This clone has only a few counts. Its antigen is unknown. With 7 bases clipped from V and 7 bases from J, the junction kept 4 bases outside the gene matches. From germline, CDR1 is MNHEY and CDR2 SVGAGI. This CDR3 is built from 12 residues. The study's findings and limits: CD4 TCRs linked to vaccination spanned spike, dominating at 160-218 and 743-854. Only 5 or 6 individuals given AZD1222 were seropositive at baseline. There were mostly white British donors and more females than males, and clonal diversity was possibly underestimated.

Produced via immunoSEQ multiplex PCR; TCRdb's table is partial and in-frame only. The sample contains 85,000 to 100,000 clones, about nine tenths of which appear only once. The TCR sequence derives from an adult who received the AZD1222 COVID-19 vaccine. The rearrangement links TRBV6-5 to TRBJ1-1, with TRBD1 identical over 9 bases. The sample here was peripheral blood, taken 28 days after the second AZD1222 dose. CDR3 protein: CASTRDRDEAFF. The CDR3, as DNA: TGTGCCAGCACCAGGGACAGGGATGAAGCTTTCTTT.